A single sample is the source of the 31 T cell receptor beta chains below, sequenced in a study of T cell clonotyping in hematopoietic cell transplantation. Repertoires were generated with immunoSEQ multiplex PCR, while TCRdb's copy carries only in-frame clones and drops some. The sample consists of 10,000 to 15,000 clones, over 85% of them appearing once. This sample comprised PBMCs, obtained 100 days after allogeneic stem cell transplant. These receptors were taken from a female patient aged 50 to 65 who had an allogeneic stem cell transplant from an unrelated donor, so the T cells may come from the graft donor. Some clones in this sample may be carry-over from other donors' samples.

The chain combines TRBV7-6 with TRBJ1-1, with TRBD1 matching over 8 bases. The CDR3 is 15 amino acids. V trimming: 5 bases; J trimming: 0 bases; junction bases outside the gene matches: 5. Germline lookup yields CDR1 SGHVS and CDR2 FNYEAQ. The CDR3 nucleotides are TGTGCCAGCAGCACTCGACAGGGGTTGAACACTGAAGCTTTCTTT. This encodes CASSTRQGLNTEAFF.

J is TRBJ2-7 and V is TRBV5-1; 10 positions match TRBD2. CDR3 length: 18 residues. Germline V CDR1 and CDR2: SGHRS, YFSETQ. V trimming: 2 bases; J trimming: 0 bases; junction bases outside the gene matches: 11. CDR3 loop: CASSFRASGSRASYEQYF. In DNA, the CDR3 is TGCGCCAGCAGCTTCAGGGCTAGCGGGAGTCGAGCCTCCTACGAGCAGTACTTC.

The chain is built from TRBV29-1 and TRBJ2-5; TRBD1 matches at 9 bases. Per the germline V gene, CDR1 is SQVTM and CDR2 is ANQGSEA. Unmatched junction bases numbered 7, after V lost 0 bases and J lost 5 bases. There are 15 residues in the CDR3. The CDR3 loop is CSVEEDRGRSETQYF. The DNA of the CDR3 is TGCAGCGTTGAAGAGGACAGGGGTCGATCGGAGACCCAGTACTTC.

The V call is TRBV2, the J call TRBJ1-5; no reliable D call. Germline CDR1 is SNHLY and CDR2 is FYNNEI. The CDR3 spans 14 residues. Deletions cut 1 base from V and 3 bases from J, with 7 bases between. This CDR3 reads CASSEVVDNQPQHF. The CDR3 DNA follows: TGTGCCAGCAGTGAAGTAGTAGACAATCAGCCCCAGCATTTT.

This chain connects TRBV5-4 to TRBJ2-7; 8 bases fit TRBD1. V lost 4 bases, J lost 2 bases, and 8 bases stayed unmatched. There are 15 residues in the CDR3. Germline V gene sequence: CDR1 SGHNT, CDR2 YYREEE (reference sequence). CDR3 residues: CASSHGQGSAYEQYF. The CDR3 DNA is TGTGCCAGCAGCCACGGACAGGGTTCTGCCTACGAGCAGTACTTC.

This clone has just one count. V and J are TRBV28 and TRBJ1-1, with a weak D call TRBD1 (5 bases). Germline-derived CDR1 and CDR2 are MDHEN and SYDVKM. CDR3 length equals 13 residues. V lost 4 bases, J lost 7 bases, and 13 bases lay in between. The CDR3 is CASSSPGEVEAFF. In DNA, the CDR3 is TGTGCCAGCAGTTCGCCGGGGGAGGTTGAAGCTTTCTTT.

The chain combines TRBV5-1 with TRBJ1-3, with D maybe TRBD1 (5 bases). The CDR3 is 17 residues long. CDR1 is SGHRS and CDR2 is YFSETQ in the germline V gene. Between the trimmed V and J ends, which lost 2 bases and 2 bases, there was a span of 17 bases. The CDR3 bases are TGCGCCAGCAGCTTTTCCCCTCAGGGAGAGGCTGGAAACACCATATATTTT. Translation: CASSFSPQGEAGNTIYF.

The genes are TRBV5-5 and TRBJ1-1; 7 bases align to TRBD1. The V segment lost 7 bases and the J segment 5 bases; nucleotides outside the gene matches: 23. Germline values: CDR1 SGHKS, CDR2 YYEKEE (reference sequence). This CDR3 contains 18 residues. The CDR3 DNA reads TGTGCCAGCTTCCTCCGGGACAGCTTAATGGGAGGAATTACTGAAGCTTTCTTT. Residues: CASFLRDSLMGGITEAFF.

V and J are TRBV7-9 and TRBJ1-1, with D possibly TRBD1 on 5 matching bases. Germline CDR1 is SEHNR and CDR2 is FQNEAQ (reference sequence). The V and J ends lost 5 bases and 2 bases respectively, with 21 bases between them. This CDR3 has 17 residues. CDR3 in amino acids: CASSQGALLSDNTEAFF. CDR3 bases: TGTGCCAGCAGCCAGGGAGCCCTTCTGTCCGATAACACTGAAGCTTTCTTT. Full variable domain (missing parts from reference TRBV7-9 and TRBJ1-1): DTGVSQNPRHKITKRGQNVTFRCDPISEHNRLYWYRQTLGQGPEFLTYFQNEAQLEKSRLLSDRFSAERPKGSFSTLEIQRTEQGDSAMYLCASSQGALLSDNTEAFFGQGTRLTVV.

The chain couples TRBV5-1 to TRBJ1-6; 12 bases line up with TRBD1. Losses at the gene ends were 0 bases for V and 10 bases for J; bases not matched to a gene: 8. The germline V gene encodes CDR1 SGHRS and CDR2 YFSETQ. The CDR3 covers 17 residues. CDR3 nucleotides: TGCGCCAGCAGCTTGGACCCGGGACAGGGGGCCGGATCACCCCTCCACTTT. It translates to CASSLDPGQGAGSPLHF.

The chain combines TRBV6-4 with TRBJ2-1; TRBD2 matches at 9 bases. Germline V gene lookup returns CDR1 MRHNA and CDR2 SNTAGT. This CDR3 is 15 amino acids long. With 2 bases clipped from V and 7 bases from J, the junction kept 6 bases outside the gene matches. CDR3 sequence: CASSDRREGRNEQFF. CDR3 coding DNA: TGTGCCAGCAGTGACCGGCGGGAGGGCCGGAATGAGCAGTTCTTC.

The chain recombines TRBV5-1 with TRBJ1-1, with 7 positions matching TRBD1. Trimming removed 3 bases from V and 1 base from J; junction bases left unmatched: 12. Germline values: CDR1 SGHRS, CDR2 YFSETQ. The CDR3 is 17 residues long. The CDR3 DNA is TGCGCCAGCAGCTCCTACCCACCGGGACAGTCGAACACTGAAGCTTTCTTT. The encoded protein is CASSSYPPGQSNTEAFF.

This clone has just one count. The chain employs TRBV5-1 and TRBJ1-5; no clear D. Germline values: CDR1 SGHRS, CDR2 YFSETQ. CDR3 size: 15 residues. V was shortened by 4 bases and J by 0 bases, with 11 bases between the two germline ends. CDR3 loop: CASSPSGDSNQPQHF. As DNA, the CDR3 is TGCGCCAGCAGCCCCTCAGGAGATAGCAATCAGCCCCAGCATTTT.

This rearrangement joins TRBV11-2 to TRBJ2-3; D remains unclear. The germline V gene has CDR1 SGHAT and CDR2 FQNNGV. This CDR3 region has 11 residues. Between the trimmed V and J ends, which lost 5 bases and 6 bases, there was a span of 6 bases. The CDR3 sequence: CASSPADTQYF. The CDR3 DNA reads TGTGCCAGCAGCCCCGCGGATACGCAGTATTTT. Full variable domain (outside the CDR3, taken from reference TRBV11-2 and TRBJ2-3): EAGVAQSPRYKIIEKRQSVAFWCNPISGHATLYWYQQILGQGPKLLIQFQNNGVVDDSQLPKDRFSAERLKGVDSTLKIQPAKLEDSAVYLCASSPADTQYFGPGTRLTVL.

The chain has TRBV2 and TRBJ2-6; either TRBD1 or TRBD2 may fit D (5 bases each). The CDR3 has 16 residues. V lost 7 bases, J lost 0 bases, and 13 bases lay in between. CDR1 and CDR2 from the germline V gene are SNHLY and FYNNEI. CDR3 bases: TGTGCCAGCACCTGGGACGGAAGCTCTGGGGCCAACGTCCTGACTTTC. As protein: CASTWDGSSGANVLTF.

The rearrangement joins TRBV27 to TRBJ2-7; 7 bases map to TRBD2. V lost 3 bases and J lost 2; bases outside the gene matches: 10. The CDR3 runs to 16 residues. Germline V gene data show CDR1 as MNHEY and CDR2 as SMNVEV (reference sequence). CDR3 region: CASSFGRGGVTYEQYF. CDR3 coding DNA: TGTGCCAGCAGTTTCGGTCGGGGAGGGGTGACCTACGAGCAGTACTTC.

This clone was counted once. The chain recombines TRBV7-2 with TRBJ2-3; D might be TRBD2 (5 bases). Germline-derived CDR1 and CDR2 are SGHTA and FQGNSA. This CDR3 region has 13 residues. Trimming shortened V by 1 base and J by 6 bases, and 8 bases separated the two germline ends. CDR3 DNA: TGTGCCAGCAGCTTAGGGAGAGGGGATACGCAGTATTTT. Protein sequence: CASSLGRGDTQYF.

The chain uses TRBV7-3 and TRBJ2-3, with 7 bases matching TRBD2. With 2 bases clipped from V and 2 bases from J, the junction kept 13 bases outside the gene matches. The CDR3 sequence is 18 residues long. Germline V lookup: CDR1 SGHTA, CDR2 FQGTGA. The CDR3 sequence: CASSLGVGRGGNTDTQYF. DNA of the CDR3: TGTGCCAGCAGCTTAGGGGTGGGACGGGGAGGGAACACAGATACGCAGTATTTT.

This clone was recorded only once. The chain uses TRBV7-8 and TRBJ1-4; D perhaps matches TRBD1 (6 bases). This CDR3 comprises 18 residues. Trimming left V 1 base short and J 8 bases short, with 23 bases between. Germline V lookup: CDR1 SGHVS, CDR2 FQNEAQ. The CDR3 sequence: CASSLEGLHTGTKEKLFF. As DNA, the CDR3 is TGTGCCAGCAGCTTAGAGGGCCTTCATACCGGGACAAAAGAAAAACTGTTTTTT.

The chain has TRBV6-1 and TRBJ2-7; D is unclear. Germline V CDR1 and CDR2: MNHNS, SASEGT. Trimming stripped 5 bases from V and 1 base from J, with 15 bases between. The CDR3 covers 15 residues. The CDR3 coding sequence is TGTGCCAGCAGTCGTTTTGGACCTAGTTCCTACGAGCAGTACTTC. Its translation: CASSRFGPSSYEQYF.

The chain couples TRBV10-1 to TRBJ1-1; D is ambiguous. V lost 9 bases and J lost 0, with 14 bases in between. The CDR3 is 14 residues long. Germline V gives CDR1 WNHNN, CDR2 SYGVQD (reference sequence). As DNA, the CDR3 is TGCGCCAGTCCGGCGCTCACTATGAACACTGAAGCTTTCTTT. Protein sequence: CASPALTMNTEAFF.

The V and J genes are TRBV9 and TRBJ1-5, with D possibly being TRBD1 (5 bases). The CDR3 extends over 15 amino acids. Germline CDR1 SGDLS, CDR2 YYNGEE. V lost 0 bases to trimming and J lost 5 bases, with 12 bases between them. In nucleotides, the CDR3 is TGTGCCAGCAGCGTAGGAGGGGATTTCTATCAGCCCCAGCATTTT. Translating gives CASSVGGDFYQPQHF. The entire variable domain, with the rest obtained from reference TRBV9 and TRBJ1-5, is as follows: DSGVTQTPKHLITATGQRVTLRCSPRSGDLSVYWYQQSLDQGLQFLIQYYNGEERAKGNILERFSAQQFPDLHSELNLSSLELGDSALYFCASSVGGDFYQPQHFGDGTRLSIL.

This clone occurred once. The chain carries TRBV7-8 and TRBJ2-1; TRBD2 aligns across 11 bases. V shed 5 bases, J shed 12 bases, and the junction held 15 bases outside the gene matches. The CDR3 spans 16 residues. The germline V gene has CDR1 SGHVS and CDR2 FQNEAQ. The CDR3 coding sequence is TGTGCCAGCAGCCAATTCAAACTAGCGGGAGTAGAGGGGCAGTTCTTC. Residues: CASSQFKLAGVEGQFF. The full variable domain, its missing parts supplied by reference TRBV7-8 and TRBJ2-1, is GAGVSQSPRYKVAKRGQDVALRCDPISGHVSLFWYQQALGQGPEFLTYFQNEAQLDKSGLPSDRFFAERPEGSVSTLKIQRTQQEDSAVYLCASSQFKLAGVEGQFFGPGTRLTVL.

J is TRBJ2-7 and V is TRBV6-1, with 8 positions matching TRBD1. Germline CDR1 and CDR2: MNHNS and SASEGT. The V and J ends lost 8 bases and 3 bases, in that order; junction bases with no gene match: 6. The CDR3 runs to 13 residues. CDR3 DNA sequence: TGTGCCAGCGCGGGACAGGCGATCTACGAGCAGTACTTC. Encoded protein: CASAGQAIYEQYF.

The CDR3 loop reads CASTVPTDTQYF. CDR3 coding DNA: TGTGCCAGCACCGTTCCGACAGATACGCAGTATTTT. The genes are TRBV6-1 and TRBJ2-3; no firm D call. CDR1 is MNHNS and CDR2 is SASEGT in the germline V gene. Trimming pared 7 bases from V and 3 bases from J, leaving 8 bases between. The CDR3 has 12 amino acids.

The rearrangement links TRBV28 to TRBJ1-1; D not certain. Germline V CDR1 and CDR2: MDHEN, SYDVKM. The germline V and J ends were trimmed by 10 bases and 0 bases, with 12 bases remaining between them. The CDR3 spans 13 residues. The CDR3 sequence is CAIHGTVNTEAFF. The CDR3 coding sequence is TGTGCCATCCACGGCACGGTGAACACTGAAGCTTTCTTT.

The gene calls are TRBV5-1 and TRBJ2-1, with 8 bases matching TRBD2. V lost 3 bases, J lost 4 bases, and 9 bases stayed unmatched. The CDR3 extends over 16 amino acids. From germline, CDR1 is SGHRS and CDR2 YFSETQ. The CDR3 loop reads CASSSLSSGPYNEQFF. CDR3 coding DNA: TGCGCCAGCAGCTCGCTCTCTAGCGGGCCGTACAATGAGCAGTTCTTC.

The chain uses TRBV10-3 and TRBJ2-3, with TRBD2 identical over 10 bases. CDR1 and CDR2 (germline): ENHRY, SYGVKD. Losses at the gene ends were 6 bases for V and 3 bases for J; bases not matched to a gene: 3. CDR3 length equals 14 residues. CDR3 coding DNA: TGTGCCATCAGGGAGCGGGAGGGGACAGATACGCAGTATTTT. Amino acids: CAIREREGTDTQYF.

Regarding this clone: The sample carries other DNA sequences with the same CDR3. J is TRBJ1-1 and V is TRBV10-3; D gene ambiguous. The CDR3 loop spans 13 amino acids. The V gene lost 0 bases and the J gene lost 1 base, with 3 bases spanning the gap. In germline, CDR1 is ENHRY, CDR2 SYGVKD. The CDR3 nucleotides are TGTGCCATCAGTGAGTCTGGGAACACTGAAGCTTTCTTT. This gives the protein CAISESGNTEAFF.

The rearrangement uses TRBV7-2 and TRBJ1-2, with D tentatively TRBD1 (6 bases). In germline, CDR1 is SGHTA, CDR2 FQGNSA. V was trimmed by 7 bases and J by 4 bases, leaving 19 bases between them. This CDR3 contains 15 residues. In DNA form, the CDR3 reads TGTGCCAGCAACAATAGGGGGGGCAGCAGCTATGGCTACACCTTC. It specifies CASNNRGGSSYGYTF.

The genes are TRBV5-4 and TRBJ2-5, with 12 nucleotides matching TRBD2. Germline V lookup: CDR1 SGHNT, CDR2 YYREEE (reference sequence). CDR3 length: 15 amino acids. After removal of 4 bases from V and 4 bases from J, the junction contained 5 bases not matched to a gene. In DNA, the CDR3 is TGTGCCAGCAGCACCCTAGCGGGAGGGGCAGAGACCCAGTACTTC. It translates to CASSTLAGGAETQYF.